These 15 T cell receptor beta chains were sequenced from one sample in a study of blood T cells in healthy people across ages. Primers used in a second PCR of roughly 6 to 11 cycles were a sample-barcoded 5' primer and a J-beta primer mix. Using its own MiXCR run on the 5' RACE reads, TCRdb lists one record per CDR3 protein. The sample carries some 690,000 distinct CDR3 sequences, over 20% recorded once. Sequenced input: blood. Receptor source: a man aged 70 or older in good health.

The CDR3 DNA reads TGCAGTGCTAGAGATCGGGTAGGGGGGTCCTACGAGCAGTACTTC. As protein: CSARDRVGGSYEQYF. This sequence joins TRBV20-1 and TRBJ2-7; possibly TRBD1 or TRBD2 for D (6 bases each). The CDR3 has 15 residues. V was shortened by 0 bases and J by 1 base, with 13 bases between the two germline ends. CDR1 is DFQATT, CDR2 SNEGSKA, per germline (reference sequence).

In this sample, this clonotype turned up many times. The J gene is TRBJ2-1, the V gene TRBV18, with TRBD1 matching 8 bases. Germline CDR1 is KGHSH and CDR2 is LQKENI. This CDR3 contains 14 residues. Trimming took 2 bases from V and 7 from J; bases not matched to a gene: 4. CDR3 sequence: CASSPITGGNEQFF. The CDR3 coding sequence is TGTGCCAGCTCACCAATAACAGGGGGGAATGAGCAGTTCTTC.

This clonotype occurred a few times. This CDR3 is CASSLTGPPAGGYTF. In DNA form, the CDR3 reads TGTGCCAGCAGCCTGACGGGTCCGCCGGCCGGTGGCTACACCTTC. The chain joins TRBV3-1 to TRBJ1-2; D not certain. The V end lost 4 bases, the J end lost 7 bases, and 19 bases lay between the germline ends. CDR1 and CDR2 from the germline V gene are LGHDT and YNNKEL (reference sequence). The CDR3 loop spans 15 amino acids.

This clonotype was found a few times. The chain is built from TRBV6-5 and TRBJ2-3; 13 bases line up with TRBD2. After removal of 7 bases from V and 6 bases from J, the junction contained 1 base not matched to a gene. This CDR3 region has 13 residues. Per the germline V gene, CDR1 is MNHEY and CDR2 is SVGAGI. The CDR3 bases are TGTGCCAGCAAGACTAGCGGGAGGGATACGCAGTATTTT. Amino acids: CASKTSGRDTQYF.

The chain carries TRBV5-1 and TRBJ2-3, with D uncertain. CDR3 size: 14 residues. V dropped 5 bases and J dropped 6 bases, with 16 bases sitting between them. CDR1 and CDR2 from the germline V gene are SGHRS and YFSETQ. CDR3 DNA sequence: TGCGCCAGCAGTCCTCCCTTTGGTGTTGATACGCAGTATTTT. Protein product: CASSPPFGVDTQYF. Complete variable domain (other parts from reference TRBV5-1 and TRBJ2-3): KAGVTQTPRYLIKTRGQQVTLSCSPISGHRSVSWYQQTPGQGLQFLFEYFSETQRNKGNFPGRFSGRQFSNSRSEMNVSTLELGDSALYLCASSPPFGVDTQYFGPGTRLTVL.

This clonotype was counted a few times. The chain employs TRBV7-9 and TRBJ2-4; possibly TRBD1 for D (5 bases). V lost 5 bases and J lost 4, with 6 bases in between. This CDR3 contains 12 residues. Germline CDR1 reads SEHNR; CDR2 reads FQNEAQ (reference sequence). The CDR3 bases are TGTGCCAGCAGCGGGGCGAAAAACATTCAGTACTTC. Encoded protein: CASSGAKNIQYF.

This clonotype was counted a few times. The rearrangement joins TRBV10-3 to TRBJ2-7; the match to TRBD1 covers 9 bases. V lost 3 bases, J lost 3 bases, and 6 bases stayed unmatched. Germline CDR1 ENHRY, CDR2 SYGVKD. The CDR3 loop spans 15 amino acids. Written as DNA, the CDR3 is TGTGCCATCAGTGACCCCGGGACAGGGCTCTACGAGCAGTACTTC. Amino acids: CAISDPGTGLYEQYF.

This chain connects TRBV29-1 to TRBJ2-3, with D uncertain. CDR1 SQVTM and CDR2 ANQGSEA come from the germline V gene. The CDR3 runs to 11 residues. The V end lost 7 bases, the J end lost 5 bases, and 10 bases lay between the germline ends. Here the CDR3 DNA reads TGCAGCGGCCGGTTGGGAGATACGCAGTATTTT. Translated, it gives CSGRLGDTQYF.

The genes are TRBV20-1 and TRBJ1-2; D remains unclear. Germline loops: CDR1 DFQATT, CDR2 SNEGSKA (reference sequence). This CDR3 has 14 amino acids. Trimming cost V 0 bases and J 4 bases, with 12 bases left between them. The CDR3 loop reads CSARDPKELYGYTF. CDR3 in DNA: TGCAGTGCTAGAGATCCGAAGGAGCTCTATGGCTACACCTTC.

This CDR3 is CSVEGLAGTDTQYF. The CDR3 DNA follows: TGCAGCGTTGAAGGGTTAGCGGGCACAGATACGCAGTATTTT. The gene calls are TRBV29-1 and TRBJ2-3; a possible D gene is TRBD2 (6 bases). This CDR3 contains 14 residues. Per germline, CDR1 SQVTM and CDR2 ANQGSEA. V lost 1 base to trimming and J lost 1 base, with 9 bases between them.

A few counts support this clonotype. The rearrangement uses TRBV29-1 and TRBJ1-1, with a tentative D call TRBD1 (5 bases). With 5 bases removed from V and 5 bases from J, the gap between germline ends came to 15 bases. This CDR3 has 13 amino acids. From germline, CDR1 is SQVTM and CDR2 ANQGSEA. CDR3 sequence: CSVSSGRGTEAFF. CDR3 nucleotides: TGCAGCGTTTCCTCCGGGAGGGGTACTGAAGCTTTCTTT. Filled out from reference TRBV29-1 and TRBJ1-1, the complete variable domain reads SAVISQKPSRDICQRGTSLTIQCQVDSQVTMMFWYRQQPGQSLTLIATANQGSEATYESGFVIDKFPISRPNLTFSTLTVSNMSPEDSSIYLCSVSSGRGTEAFFGQGTRLTVV.

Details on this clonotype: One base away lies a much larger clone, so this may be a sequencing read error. This CDR3 is CASSLAGHGYTF. The DNA of the CDR3 is TGTGCCAGCAGCTTAGCGGGACATGGCTACACCTTC. The chain joins TRBV7-2 to TRBJ1-2; tentatively, D is TRBD1 (5 bases). The germline gives CDR1 SGHTA, CDR2 FQGNSA. This CDR3 region has 12 residues. V lost 0 bases, J lost 6 bases, and 5 bases lay in between. Variable domain in full (rest from reference TRBV7-2 and TRBJ1-2): GAGVSQSPSNKVTEKGKDVELRCDPISGHTALYWYRQSLGQGLEFLIYFQGNSAPDKSGLPSDRFSAERTGGSVSTLTIQRTQQEDSAVYLCASSLAGHGYTFGSGTRLTVV.

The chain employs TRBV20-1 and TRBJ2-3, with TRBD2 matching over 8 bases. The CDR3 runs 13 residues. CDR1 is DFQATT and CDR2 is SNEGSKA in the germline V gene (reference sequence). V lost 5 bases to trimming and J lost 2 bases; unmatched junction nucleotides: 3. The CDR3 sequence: CSAAGGPTDTQYF. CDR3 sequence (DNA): TGCAGTGCTGCGGGAGGTCCCACAGATACGCAGTATTTT.

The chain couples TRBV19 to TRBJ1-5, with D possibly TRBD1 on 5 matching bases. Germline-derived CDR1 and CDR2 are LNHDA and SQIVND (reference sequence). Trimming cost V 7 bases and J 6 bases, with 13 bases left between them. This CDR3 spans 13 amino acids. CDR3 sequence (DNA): TGTGCCAGTACCCCAGGGAGCGGTCAGCCCCAGCATTTT. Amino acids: CASTPGSGQPQHF.

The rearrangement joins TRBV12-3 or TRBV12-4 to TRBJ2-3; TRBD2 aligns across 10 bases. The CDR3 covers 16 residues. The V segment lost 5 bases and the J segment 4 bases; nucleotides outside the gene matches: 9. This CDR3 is CASSLTGLAVADTQYF. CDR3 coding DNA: TGTGCCAGCAGTCTCACCGGACTAGCGGTAGCAGATACGCAGTATTTT.